This T cell receptor (beta chain) comes out of a study of somatic mutations in cytotoxic T cells in rheumatoid arthritis. Turning to the study itself: At nearly 100% purity, some V beta antibody-stained T-cell populations were flow-sorted, and these included V beta1+ cells that were sequenced for TCRB. Regarding the study as a whole: In about an eighth of the roughly 65 patients, the largest CD8+ clone exceeded 20% of CD8+ cells. Between rheumatoid arthritis patients and age-matched healthy controls, CD8+ T-cell clonality showed no significant difference.

In regard to this clone: Its antigen is undetermined.

V lost 6 bases, J lost 4 bases, and 18 bases lay in between. Germline V gene lookup returns CDR1 MNHEY and CDR2 SVGAGI. This CDR3 is 15 amino acids long. By positive magnetic bead selection, CD4+ and CD8+ cells were isolated, and their purity was checked by flow cytometry. Clones were sequenced by immunoSEQ multiplex PCR, and TCRdb holds only the in-frame ones, with some missing. This sample has about 18,000 clones; 73% occur once, and the top ten carry under 25%. J is TRBJ1-1 and V is TRBV6-5; D is perhaps TRBD1 (5 bases). This TCR was sampled from a woman aged 55-70 years in good health. Sequencing used CD8+ T cells sorted from blood. This chain's CDR3 is CASSQGPRATTEAFF. The CDR3 DNA is TGTGCCAGCAGCCAAGGACCCAGGGCGACCACTGAAGCTTTCTTT.